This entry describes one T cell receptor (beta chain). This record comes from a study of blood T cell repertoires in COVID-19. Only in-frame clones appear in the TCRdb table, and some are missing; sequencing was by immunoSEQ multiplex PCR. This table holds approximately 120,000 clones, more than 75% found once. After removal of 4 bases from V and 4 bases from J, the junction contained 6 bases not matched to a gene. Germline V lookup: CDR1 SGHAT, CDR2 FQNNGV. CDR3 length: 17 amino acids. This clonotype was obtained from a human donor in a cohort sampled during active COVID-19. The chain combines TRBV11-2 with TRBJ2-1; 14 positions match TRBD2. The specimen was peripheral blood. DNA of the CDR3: TGTGCCAGCAGCTCAGGGACTAGCGGGAGAGGTTACAATGAGCAGTTCTTC. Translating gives CASSSGTSGRGYNEQFF.